What follows is one T cell receptor (beta chain) and its context. The germline V gene encodes CDR1 DFQATT and CDR2 SNEGSKA (reference sequence). This CDR3 comprises 15 residues. V was trimmed by 0 bases and J by 1 base, leaving 12 bases between them. The data stem from a study of blood T cells in healthy people across ages. Study at large: Template switching caught about one barcoded beta molecule for each two T cells.

The sample providers were healthy Caucasian people from Russia, aged about 6 to 100. It was with a sample-barcoded 5' primer and a J-beta primer mix that a second PCR of roughly 6 to 12 cycles was run. Every cDNA molecule carried a tag from a template-switch adaptor bearing 12 random nucleotides. TCRdb fed the 5' RACE reads into MiXCR, producing one record per CDR3 protein. This table holds about 830,000 distinct CDR3 sequences, 62% found once. The gene calls are TRBV20-1 and TRBJ1-2; maybe TRBD1 (5 bases). This receptor was identified in a man aged 25-45 years in good health. Sequencing was performed on blood. CDR3 residues: CSARDPWGNNYGYTF. DNA for the CDR3: TGCAGTGCTAGAGATCCCTGGGGGAATAACTATGGCTACACCTTC.